These T cell receptor beta chains were read from a single sample in a study of blood T cells in healthy people across ages. TCRdb reprocessed the 5' RACE reads with MiXCR, giving one entry per CDR3 protein. Of 1.5 million or so distinct CDR3 sequences listed, 35% to 45% are singletons. The sample comprised blood. These receptors were obtained from a woman aged 18 to 35 in good health. Both conserved end residues are part of each CDR3. A D gene is named only where the DNA matches it firmly. Clone size is stated in some rows and not others, as once, few, many or a class when expanded.

v_gene	d_gene	j_gene	abundance	CDR3nt	CDR3aa
TRBV2	.	TRBJ1-1	.	TGTGCCAGCCGAAAAACTTGGAACACTGAAGCTTTCTTT	CASRKTWNTEAFF
TRBV4-2	TRBD2	TRBJ2-3	few	TGTGCCAGCAGCCAAGGTGGACTAGCGGGGGGAACAGATACGCAGTATTTT	CASSQGGLAGGTDTQYF
TRBV5-1	.	TRBJ1-2	once	TGCGCCAGCAGCTTGATAGGGCCCCCGTCTAACTATGGCTACACCTTC	CASSLIGPPSNYGYTF
TRBV3-1	.	TRBJ2-1	.	TGTGCCAGCAGCCAGATGCTAACGAATAATGCGTTCTTC	CASSQMLTNNAFF
TRBV29-1	TRBD1	TRBJ2-1	many	TGCAGCGTTGACGGCAGGGGGTCCCGAAGCTCCTACAATGAGCAGTTCTTC	CSVDGRGSRSSYNEQFF
TRBV3-1	.	TRBJ2-3	once	TGTGCCAGCAGGCGCGGGTACTTGCGAAGCACAGATACGCAGTATTTT	CASRRGYLRSTDTQYF
TRBV24-1	.	TRBJ1-5	.	TGTGCCACCAGTGTCTTCACCGGCCTATGGCCCCAGCATTTT	CATSVFTGLWPQHF
TRBV6-1	.	TRBJ2-3	.	TGTGCCAGCAGTGAAGCGGTCCTGTATTTT	CASSEAVLYF
TRBV20-1	TRBD1	TRBJ2-7	.	TGCAGTGCCGTACTCGGACAGGGGGCGGGCGAGCAGTACTTC	CSAVLGQGAGEQYF
TRBV20-1	.	TRBJ1-5	.	TGCAGTGCCCTGGGGGCAATAGGTAATCAGCCCCAGCATTTT	CSALGAIGNQPQHF
TRBV10-3	TRBD2	TRBJ2-1	.	TGTGCCATCAGTGAACCGACTAGCTCTGGATACAATGAGCAGTTCTTC	CAISEPTSSGYNEQFF
TRBV29-1	.	TRBJ2-5	.	TGCAGCGTTGAGCCCCCGGGCCAAGAGACCCAGTACTTC	CSVEPPGQETQYF
TRBV7-2	TRBD2	TRBJ2-1	.	TGTGCCAGCAGCTTAGCTGGGACTAGCGGGAGCTTCAATGAGCAGTTCTTC	CASSLAGTSGSFNEQFF
TRBV2	.	TRBJ2-2	.	TGTGCCAGCAGCCTCTCCGGGACCCCCTACACCGGGGAGCTGTTTTTT	CASSLSGTPYTGELFF
TRBV6-1	TRBD2	TRBJ2-3	.	TGTGCCGTCCAGACTAGCGGTCCCACAGATACGCAGTATTTT	CAVQTSGPTDTQYF
TRBV5-1	.	TRBJ2-5	few	TGCGCCAGCAGCTTGGGCCAGAAAGAACAAGAGACCCAGTACTTC	CASSLGQKEQETQYF
TRBV20-1	.	TRBJ1-2	few	TGCAGTGCTAGGACGGAAGGAGGCTACACCTTC	CSARTEGGYTF
TRBV28	TRBD1	TRBJ2-5	few	TGTGCCAGCAGTAATTCCGGGACAGGGCTAAAGACCCAGTACTTC	CASSNSGTGLKTQYF
TRBV19	.	TRBJ1-2	.	TGTGCCAGTAAGACGAGGGATAACTATGGCTACACCTTC	CASKTRDNYGYTF
TRBV10-3	.	TRBJ2-1	few	TGTGCCATCAGTGAGTCCGGGGGACCGAACAATGAGCAGTTCTTC	CAISESGGPNNEQFF
TRBV4-2	TRBD2	TRBJ2-1	.	TGTGCCAGCAGCCCCTCCGGACTAGCGGTTGGCTACAATGAGCAGTTCTTC	CASSPSGLAVGYNEQFF
TRBV5-1	.	TRBJ2-1	.	TGCGCCAGCAGCCTAATCCTTAGCGTGACGCTTAGAGAAGAGACCCAGTTCTTC	CASSLILSVTLREETQFF
TRBV6-2/TRBV6-3	TRBD2	TRBJ2-5	.	TGTGCCAGCAGCCGACCCCCGGGACTAGCGGAGACCCAGTACTTC	CASSRPPGLAETQYF
TRBV3-1	.	TRBJ2-4	.	TGTGCCAGCAGCCAAGAAGGCGGTAGGGGATCGCGGGCCAAAAACATTCAGTACTTC	CASSQEGGRGSRAKNIQYF
TRBV4-1	.	TRBJ1-5	.	TGCGCCAGCAGCCGAGAACAGGCCCTATGGCAGCCCCAGCATTTT	CASSREQALWQPQHF
TRBV4-1	.	TRBJ2-5	.	TGCGCCAGCAGCACTCCGAACGACGGGGCCCAGTACTTC	CASSTPNDGAQYF
TRBV20-1	.	TRBJ1-2	.	TGCAGTGCTAGAGATTCAGGGTCGACCTCTGGCTACACCTTC	CSARDSGSTSGYTF
TRBV20-1	.	TRBJ1-6	.	TGCAGTGCTAGAGATTTGACAGGAACCTATAATTCACCCCTCCACTTT	CSARDLTGTYNSPLHF
TRBV20-1	.	TRBJ1-2	.	TGCAGTGCATCTCCGGGATTCCAGGCGGGTGGCTACACCTTC	CSASPGFQAGGYTF
TRBV7-2	.	TRBJ1-5	.	TGTGCCAGCAGCTTGCCGGGGACTCCGGGGGAGCCCCAGCATTTT	CASSLPGTPGEPQHF
TRBV12-5	TRBD2	TRBJ2-1	.	TGTGCTAGTGGCACGGGACTAGCGGGGGGTGCCTACAATGAGCAGTTCTTC	CASGTGLAGGAYNEQFF
TRBV7-2	.	TRBJ2-7	.	TGTGCCAGCAGACTACGGGGACTGGGAGTAGAAGAGCAGTACTTC	CASRLRGLGVEEQYF
TRBV5-6	.	TRBJ1-2	.	TGTGCCAGCAGCTTGTATATTCGGGACACCGTCAACTATGGCTACACCTTC	CASSLYIRDTVNYGYTF
TRBV5-1	TRBD1	TRBJ2-6	.	TGCGCCAGCAGCTCGGGACAGCTATCTGGGGCCAACGTCCTGACTTTC	CASSSGQLSGANVLTF
TRBV24-1	.	TRBJ2-7	.	TGTGCCACCAGTGATTGGGGGCCGATGGGCTCCTACGAGCAGTACTTC	CATSDWGPMGSYEQYF
TRBV11-2	TRBD2	TRBJ2-7	.	TGTGCCAGCAGCCGACTAGCGGGGGGATACAATGAGCAGTACTTC	CASSRLAGGYNEQYF
TRBV12-3/TRBV12-4	TRBD2	TRBJ2-5	.	TGTGCTAGCACCCTGGGAGGGGAGGCCCAGTACTTC	CASTLGGEAQYF
TRBV20-1	.	TRBJ1-1	.	TGCAGTGCTAGAGATGGTAAGGGGGTGGGGACTGAAGCTTTCTTT	CSARDGKGVGTEAFF
TRBV6-1	.	TRBJ1-1	.	TGTGCCGAGGGGGTGTCTATTAACACTGAAGCTTTCTTT	CAEGVSINTEAFF
TRBV12-5	.	TRBJ1-2	.	TGTGCTAGTGGTTTGGTATTTTGGGGGCGAAGGATGGGCTATGGCTACACCTTC	CASGLVFWGRRMGYGYTF
TRBV12-3/TRBV12-4	.	TRBJ1-1	.	TGTGCCAGCAGTTGGGTAGTATACACCGAAGCCCGTGAAGCTTTCTTT	CASSWVVYTEAREAFF
TRBV18	.	TRBJ1-6	few	TGTGCCAGCTCACCACAACCCGACATTTCCATTGCCTCTAATTCACCCCTCCACTTT	CASSPQPDISIASNSPLHF
TRBV5-1	.	TRBJ1-2	once	TGCGCCAGCGGCTTGGATCGGGATGGCTACACCTTC	CASGLDRDGYTF
TRBV4-1	TRBD1	TRBJ2-7	.	TGCGCCAGCAGCCAAGAGAGGGGGCTCTACAATGAGCAGTACTTC	CASSQERGLYNEQYF
TRBV7-9	.	TRBJ1-5	.	TGTGCCAGCAGCCCTGGGGGGCGAGCTCAGCCCCAGCATTTT	CASSPGGRAQPQHF
TRBV6-5	.	TRBJ2-3	.	TGTGCCAGCATCTCCTCCGGGTATACGCAGTATTTT	CASISSGYTQYF
TRBV20-1	.	TRBJ2-1	.	TGCAGTGCTGCCAGGGAGCCAAATGAGCAGTTCTTC	CSAAREPNEQFF
TRBV4-2	TRBD1	TRBJ2-1	.	TGTGCCAGCGGCCGCCAGGGACAGGGTTCCTACAATGAGCAGTTCTTC	CASGRQGQGSYNEQFF
TRBV18	.	TRBJ2-1	.	TGTGCCAGCTCATCAGGGGGCGGGGGAAGCTCCTACAATGAGCAGTTCTTC	CASSSGGGGSSYNEQFF
TRBV20-1	.	TRBJ1-5	few	TGCAGTGCTAGAGATTGGTTGGCAGGGCAGCCCCAGCATTTT	CSARDWLAGQPQHF
TRBV12-3/TRBV12-4	.	TRBJ2-7	once	TGTGCCAGCAGTTTACAGGGGCTTCAAGGTGCCCAGTACTTC	CASSLQGLQGAQYF
TRBV4-2	.	TRBJ2-1	.	TGTGCCAGCGGACTCTCTGCCCTCAATGAGCAGTTCTTC	CASGLSALNEQFF
TRBV4-1	.	TRBJ2-3	.	TGCGCCAGCAGCCAAGGCAGGCTAATGGAGGCAGATACGCAGTATTTT	CASSQGRLMEADTQYF
TRBV20-1	TRBD2	TRBJ2-1	.	TGCAGTGCTAGAGTAGGACTAGCGGGAGGGCCCTACAATGAGCAGTTCTTC	CSARVGLAGGPYNEQFF
TRBV4-2	TRBD2	TRBJ2-3	once	TGTGCCAGCAGCGCCCAGGGGCTAGCGGGAGATGGGGCCACAGATACGCAGTATTTT	CASSAQGLAGDGATDTQYF